Reported below is one T cell receptor beta chain. Its target antigen remains unknown. It has no much larger one-base neighbor in the sample; base qualities were not kept. Patients with autoimmune disease history or receiving systemic immunosuppression were excluded from the trial. In every dose cohort, peripheral blood was drawn for TCR sequencing at baseline, cycle 4 day 1, and cycle 7 day 1. The samples were taken from a phase I, first-in-human, multicenter, open-label dose-escalation trial of ivuxolimab. Adults with locally advanced or metastatic head and neck squamous cell, hepatocellular, melanoma or renal cell carcinoma were enrolled in the trial. Before TCR sequencing, CD4+ T cells and CD8+ T cells from peripheral blood were sorted into separate populations. For sequencing of the TCRbeta CDR3 region, genomic DNA was extracted from the sorted cells. TCRbeta CDR3 regions were sequenced using the immunoSEQ Assay. Drawn from immuneACCESS, this table holds only the in-frame rearrangements with V and J called that TCRdb kept. Clones are partly lost; checked studies trace under half to an unresolved V gene and leave the rest unexplained. This sample comprises under 75,000 clones, 65% to 90% of them detected only once. Of the sample, 0.75% is held by the ten largest clones.

The CDR3 numbers 15 residues from cysteine through phenylalanine. Kept here is only the CDR3 DNA, which spans 45 bases and is read in frame from base 1. V and J are truncated by 0 bases and 4 bases respectively, leaving an intervening sequence of 10 bases. The germline V gene supplies CDR1 SGHRS and CDR2 YFSETQ. This entry is derived from a study of OX40 agonist ivuxolimab in advanced cancers. Concerning the study at large: Ivuxolimab was an agonistic, fully human IgG2 monoclonal antibody directed against OX40 (CD134), a costimulatory receptor. Intravenous ivuxolimab was administered to patients every 2 weeks at six dose levels: 0.01, 0.1, 0.3, 1.5, 3 and 10 mg/kg. Of the 50 to 55 patients in dose escalation, some 20 had hepatocellular carcinoma, around 15 had melanoma, 9 had renal cell carcinoma and 9 had head and neck cancer. A male proportion of almost 85% and a mean age of 60 years, ranging from about 20 to 85, were recorded for the dose-escalation cohort. Patients were allowed to have had prior anti-PD-1, anti-PD-L1 or anti-CTLA-4 therapy, and 40% of the dose-escalation patients had been treated with checkpoint inhibitors. Partial responses occurred in three dose-escalation patients: two with cutaneous melanoma and one with hepatocellular carcinoma. Peripheral TCRbeta sequencing aimed to test whether ivuxolimab altered TCR sequence diversity and caused clonal T-cell expansion. The monotherapy dose-escalation portion (N ≈ 55 patients) of the phase I ivuxolimab trial is reported in the paper.

What the work shows at the level of the full study, not this receptor alone: The antigen specificity of the peripheral T cells that underwent clonal expansion was not determined. Clonal expansion of both CD4+ and CD8+ blood T cells was observed from baseline to week 6 at doses 0.1 to 3.0 mg/kg. In the 0.1-3.0 mg/kg groups, partial responders were among the patients with the lowest normalized peripheral clonal expansion, particularly in CD8+ T cells. Low levels of normalized T-cell clonal expansion were also seen in some nonresponding patients. After ivuxolimab, expanded clones were on average more numerous among CD8+ T cells than among CD4+ T cells.

The sequence joins TRBV5-1 to TRBJ2-2; the D gene is perhaps TRBD1, on 6 matching bases. This material consisted of CD4+ or CD8+ T cells sorted from blood, taken in a trial of the OX40 agonist ivuxolimab. This receptor was taken from an adult with an advanced solid tumor such as melanoma, head and neck, liver or kidney cancer. The CDR3 corresponds to CASSLGQGTTGELFF. The DNA sequence is TGCGCCAGCAGCTTGGGTCAGGGGACCACCGGGGAGCTGTTTTTT.